This TCR beta chain was identified in a study of T cell changes during pregnancy in multiple sclerosis. Only in-frame clones appear in the TCRdb table, and some are missing; sequencing was by immunoSEQ multiplex PCR. The repertoire consists of about 32,000 clones, with around 91% occurring once and the leading ten covering about 3.9%. V lost 7 bases and J 0 bases, leaving 4 bases between the germline ends. Germline CDR1 reads SNHLY; CDR2 reads FYNNEI. The CDR3 has 12 residues. The source of this sequence is a female donor in good health, enrolled as a control in a pregnancy study. The sample was CD8+ T cells from peripheral blood mononuclear cells, taken in the second trimester of pregnancy. The rearrangement links TRBV2 to TRBJ1-3; D remains unclear. For the CDR3, the DNA is TGTGCCAGCACCGGCTCTGGAAACACCATATATTTT. Residues: CASTGSGNTIYF.